What follows is one T cell receptor beta chain and its context. Germline DNA was extracted alongside blood RNA, which was obtained from unsorted whole blood. The sample comes from a study of tumor-infiltrating lymphocytes in primary liver carcinoma. Study as a whole: Subjects consisted of male and female patients aged 30 to 69 years. Tumors, staged T1-T3 N0M0, spanned about 4 to 11 cm.

Total RNA amounting to 450 to 500 ng was the source from which TCR beta cDNA was made with a constant-region primer. Three-round nested multiplex PCR performed with slightly modified ARM-PCR produced the TCR beta libraries. The opening two PCR rounds, nine to eleven cycles each, paired TRBV1-TRBV30 forward primers with a C-beta reverse primer. TCRdb processed the multiplex PCR reads anew with MiXCR; each CDR3 protein has one entry. The sample lists about 310,000 distinct CDR3 sequences; about three fifths were seen once. V was shortened by 5 bases and J by 0 bases, with 8 bases between the two germline ends. CDR3 length: 14 amino acids. Germline CDR1 SQVTM, CDR2 ANQGSEA.

The receptor's source is a woman in her twenties or thirties with primary liver carcinoma and hepatitis B virus infection. The material sequenced was peripheral blood. The rearrangement uses TRBV29-1 and TRBJ2-6; D gene uncertain. In nucleotides, the CDR3 is TGCAGCGTTCTGATAGGCTCTGGGGCCAACGTCCTGACTTTC. Amino acids: CSVLIGSGANVLTF.